This TCR beta chain was observed in a study of vaccination effects on CD4 cells after COVID-19. For the study at large: Sequencing followed a ViraFEST assay step that expanded antigen-specific CD4+ T cells with viral peptide pools. Samples collected post-vaccine were obtained a median of 72 days after the second dose. Findings of the study overall: Late post-vaccination, clones induced by infection and those induced by vaccine underwent marked clonal contraction.

The authors isolated CD4+ T cells after around nine days of culture. SARS-CoV-2 infection was confirmed by PCR in the person between March and December 2020. The cohort was immunized with two doses of either the BNT162b2 or mRNA-1273 vaccine. IL-2 medium was substituted for half the medium on days 3 and 7. In regard to this clone: Its antigen is undetermined.

Sequencing used immunoSEQ multiplex PCR; TCRdb keeps in-frame clones, though not all of them. The sample yields about 44,000 clones, less than 85% seen once. Germline V gene sequence: CDR1 DFQATT, CDR2 SNEGSKA (reference sequence). V lost 6 bases and J lost 7, with 10 bases in between. The CDR3 has 11 residues. Sequenced here: CD4+ T cells from PBMCs cultured without peptide, sampled after COVID-19 vaccination. The receptor's source is a human donor who had a prior SARS-CoV-2 infection. The chain combines TRBV20-1 with TRBJ2-1; tentative D call: TRBD2 (5 bases). The CDR3 region has the DNA TGCAGTGCCGGGGTCGTAAATGAGCAGTTCTTC. As protein: CSAGVVNEQFF.